The following is a TCR beta chain sequence with its context. The assay, immunoSEQ v3.0, was run at survey level. The protocol was immunoSEQ multiplex PCR, while the TCRdb copy is restricted to in-frame clones and leaves out a portion. The data contain about 22,000 clones, around 80% of them singletons. This record comes from a study of long-term antiretroviral therapy in people with HIV. Germline-derived CDR1 and CDR2 are SGHDN and FVKESK. There are 14 residues in the CDR3. The ends were cut back, 4 bases at V and 7 bases at J, with 16 bases in the middle. The clonotype originates from a middle-aged woman with HIV. The specimen comprised unsorted PBMCs, sampled 1.2 years after starting antiretroviral therapy. The gene calls are TRBV14 and TRBJ1-1; D unclear. CDR3 sequence: CASSLWTRKDEAFF. The CDR3 DNA reads TGTGCCAGCAGCCTCTGGACTAGGAAAGATGAAGCTTTCTTT.